What follows describes a single T cell receptor (beta chain). Its target is not known. V shed 1 base and J shed 0 bases, with 9 bases lying between them. The CDR3 covers 15 residues. The data are from a study of T cells after yellow fever vaccination. Study overall: Some fractions had low cell numbers, and these were prepared with SMART-Seq v4 Ultra Low Input.

General study results and limits: One caveat is that FACS-sorted repertoires could contain abundant clonotypes contaminating from the bulk population. Although the secondary response was weaker, it peaked faster, at day 5 versus 15.

Synthesis of TCR cDNA relied on 5'RACE template switching, which attached a universal primer site and UMIs. TCRdb re-called the 5' RACE reads with MiXCR, one entry per CDR3 protein. This sample yields 100,000 to 150,000 distinct CDR3 sequences, of which around 15% are seen a single time; around 40% belongs to the top ten. V gene TRBV12-3 or TRBV12-4 combines with J gene TRBJ2-5; no definite D call. The origin of this receptor is a man aged 18 to 29 who received the YFV17D yellow fever vaccine. Source: CD8+ T cells sorted from PBMCs, taken 5 days after the yellow fever booster vaccination. Here the CDR3 reads CASSLGPKNQETQYF. The CDR3 DNA reads as TGTGCCAGCAGTTTAGGGCCAAAGAACCAAGAGACCCAGTACTTC.